The clone carrying this T cell receptor (beta chain) was picked up a small number of times. Its target is not known. This entry comes from a study of CD8 T cells in ankylosing spondylitis. General study results and limits: Several highly homologous variants made up a TCR beta motif, and this motif appeared characteristic of ankylosing spondylitis blood. The authors reported significant enrichment of disease-linked clones in matched ankylosing spondylitis synovial fluid.

One entry per CDR3 protein, called by TCRdb with MiXCR from the 5' RACE reads. The table includes some 330,000 distinct CDR3 sequences, 8% detected once. Germline lookup yields CDR1 MGHRA and CDR2 YSYEKL. V gave up 5 bases and J gave up 6 bases; unmatched junction bases: 7. This CDR3 comprises 14 residues. The sequenced material came from blood, either unsorted or a sorted T cell fraction (not recorded which). This TCR came from a male donor with ankylosing spondylitis. The chain joins TRBV4-1 to TRBJ2-3, with 8 bases identical to TRBD1. CDR3 DNA: TGCGCCAGCAGCGCCCAGGGGGCTAGGGATACGCAGTATTTT. Translating it yields CASSAQGARDTQYF.